Listed below are T cell receptor beta chains from one sample, sequenced in a study of cytomegalovirus exposure and HLA in healthy donors. Assay used: immunoSEQ multiplex PCR; TCRdb lists only in-frame clones, some missing. This sample contains about 77,000 clones. The sample taken for sequencing was PBMCs. These receptors all come from a man over 45 in good health and CMV-seropositive. The CDR3 runs from the conserved cysteine through the conserved F or W. D genes are given only for firm matches.

d_gene: -; j_gene: TRBJ1-2; v_gene: TRBV9; CDR3nt: TGTGCCAGCAGCGTGCCCCTAGGGAGGGGGTTGATTATTCCGACCATAGCCTATGGCTACACCTTC; CDR3aa: CASSVPLGRGLIIPTIAYGYTF
d_gene: TRBD2; j_gene: TRBJ2-2; v_gene: TRBV11-3; CDR3nt: TGTGCCAGCAGCCTAGCGGGGAACACCGGGGAGCTGTTTTTT; CDR3aa: CASSLAGNTGELFF
d_gene: -; j_gene: TRBJ2-5; v_gene: TRBV14; CDR3nt: TGTGCCAGCAGTTCAGGGTTGGAAGAGACCCAGTACTTC; CDR3aa: CASSSGLEETQYF
d_gene: TRBD1; j_gene: TRBJ1-1; v_gene: TRBV6-1; CDR3nt: TGTGCCAGCAGCGGACAGGGGAACACTGAAGCTTTCTTT; CDR3aa: CASSGQGNTEAFF
d_gene: -; j_gene: TRBJ1-3; v_gene: TRBV9; CDR3nt: TGTGCCAGCAGCGAGAGCTCTGGAAACACCATATATTTT; CDR3aa: CASSESSGNTIYF
d_gene: -; j_gene: TRBJ1-1; v_gene: TRBV5-5; CDR3nt: TGTGCCAGCAGCCCCGACGAGGCGGGAGGAGCTTTCTTT; CDR3aa: CASSPDEAGGAFF
d_gene: -; j_gene: TRBJ2-4; v_gene: TRBV6-5; CDR3nt: TGTGCCAGCAGTTACTCACTTTTAGCCAAAAACATTCAGTACTTC; CDR3aa: CASSYSLLAKNIQYF
d_gene: TRBD2; j_gene: TRBJ2-7; v_gene: TRBV6-1; CDR3nt: TGTGCCAGCACCCAAGGGACTAGCGGACCCTACGAGCAGTACTTC; CDR3aa: CASTQGTSGPYEQYF
d_gene: TRBD1; j_gene: TRBJ2-5; v_gene: TRBV9; CDR3nt: TGTGCCAGCAGCTACGGGACAGGGATTGGGGAGACCCAGTACTTC; CDR3aa: CASSYGTGIGETQYF
d_gene: -; j_gene: TRBJ2-2; v_gene: TRBV5-1; CDR3nt: TGCGCCAGCAGCTTGGACGTCGACAGTGCGAACACCGGGGAGCTGTTTTTT; CDR3aa: CASSLDVDSANTGELFF
d_gene: TRBD1; j_gene: TRBJ1-6; v_gene: TRBV5-6; CDR3nt: TGTGCCAGCAATGGCAGGACAGGGTATAATTCACCCCTCCACTTT; CDR3aa: CASNGRTGYNSPLHF
d_gene: TRBD1; j_gene: TRBJ2-5; v_gene: TRBV19; CDR3nt: TGTGCCAGTACCTCCGGGACAGGGGTGGAGACCCAGTACTTC; CDR3aa: CASTSGTGVETQYF
d_gene: TRBD1; j_gene: TRBJ1-2; v_gene: TRBV9; CDR3nt: TGTGCCAGCAGCGTCTCCCCTTTAACAGGGGACGGCTACACCTTC; CDR3aa: CASSVSPLTGDGYTF
d_gene: TRBD1; j_gene: TRBJ1-1; v_gene: TRBV5-1; CDR3nt: TGCGCCAGCAGCTTCAGTCCCGGGACAGGGTTGAACACTGAAGCTTTCTTT; CDR3aa: CASSFSPGTGLNTEAFF
d_gene: TRBD2; j_gene: TRBJ2-2; v_gene: TRBV29-1; CDR3nt: TGCAGCCCGGGGACTAGCGGGAGTAGGACCGGGGAGCTGTTTTTT; CDR3aa: CSPGTSGSRTGELFF
d_gene: TRBD1; j_gene: TRBJ1-2; v_gene: TRBV9; CDR3nt: TGTGCCAGCAGCGTGACAGGGAATTATGGCTACACCTTC; CDR3aa: CASSVTGNYGYTF
d_gene: -; j_gene: TRBJ1-1; v_gene: TRBV4-1; CDR3nt: TGCGCCAGCAGCCAAGACAGTTCATTGATGAACACTGAAGCTTTCTTT; CDR3aa: CASSQDSSLMNTEAFF
d_gene: TRBD1; j_gene: TRBJ1-6; v_gene: TRBV7-3; CDR3nt: TGTGCCAGCAGCACGGACAGGGGAAGGGGGTCACCCCTCCACTTT; CDR3aa: CASSTDRGRGSPLHF
d_gene: TRBD1; j_gene: TRBJ1-1; v_gene: TRBV7-6; CDR3nt: TGTGCCAGCAGCTTAGGTCCCCAGGGGGCAGGCACTGAAGCTTTCTTT; CDR3aa: CASSLGPQGAGTEAFF
d_gene: -; j_gene: TRBJ1-3; v_gene: TRBV19; CDR3nt: TGTGCCACCACGGGACATACTTACTCCTCTGGAAACACCATATATTTT; CDR3aa: CATTGHTYSSGNTIYF
d_gene: TRBD2; j_gene: TRBJ2-1; v_gene: TRBV4-1; CDR3nt: TGCGCCAGCAGCCAAGGGGGTAGCGGGGGCCCACACAATGAGCAGTTCTTC; CDR3aa: CASSQGGSGGPHNEQFF
d_gene: -; j_gene: TRBJ2-1; v_gene: TRBV30; CDR3nt: TGTGCCTGGAGTACAGACAGGCCCATCAACGAGCAGTTCTTC; CDR3aa: CAWSTDRPINEQFF
d_gene: TRBD2; j_gene: TRBJ2-5; v_gene: TRBV4-2; CDR3nt: TGTGCCAGCAGCCAAGTTTTACGGGAGGGGAGGGAGACCCAGTACTTC; CDR3aa: CASSQVLREGRETQYF
d_gene: -; j_gene: TRBJ2-3; v_gene: TRBV7-2; CDR3nt: TGTGCCAGCAGCGTGGGCGGCACAGATACGCAGTATTTT; CDR3aa: CASSVGGTDTQYF
d_gene: -; j_gene: TRBJ1-1; v_gene: TRBV12-5; CDR3nt: TGTGCTAGTGGCGCCAGGTTGGAAGCTTTCTTT; CDR3aa: CASGARLEAFF
d_gene: -; j_gene: TRBJ1-3; v_gene: TRBV5-5; CDR3nt: TGTGCCAGCAGCCAGGGACTGCTCTCTGGAAACACCATATATTTT; CDR3aa: CASSQGLLSGNTIYF
d_gene: -; j_gene: TRBJ1-5; v_gene: TRBV19; CDR3nt: TGTGCCAGTAGTATGAATTCGGGGGTACAGCCCCAGCATTTT; CDR3aa: CASSMNSGVQPQHF
d_gene: TRBD1; j_gene: TRBJ1-1; v_gene: TRBV5-1; CDR3nt: TGCGCCAGCAGCTTGACGGGACAGGGGGGACTTGAAGCTTTCTTT; CDR3aa: CASSLTGQGGLEAFF
d_gene: TRBD1; j_gene: TRBJ2-7; v_gene: TRBV5-1; CDR3nt: TGCGCCAGCAGCCCTGACAGGGTTTACTACGAGCAGTACTTC; CDR3aa: CASSPDRVYYEQYF
d_gene: -; j_gene: TRBJ2-3; v_gene: TRBV10-3; CDR3nt: TGTGCCATCAGTGGAGGCAGACTAAAACCAGGTGATACGCAGTATTTT; CDR3aa: CAISGGRLKPGDTQYF
d_gene: -; j_gene: TRBJ2-1; v_gene: TRBV7-9; CDR3nt: TGTGCCAGCAGCCCCGGCAATGAGCAGTTCTTC; CDR3aa: CASSPGNEQFF
d_gene: -; j_gene: TRBJ1-1; v_gene: TRBV6-6; CDR3nt: TGTGCCAGCAGTTACTGGCGGGGGTCGAACACTGAAGCTTTCTTT; CDR3aa: CASSYWRGSNTEAFF
d_gene: TRBD1; j_gene: TRBJ1-2; v_gene: TRBV2; CDR3nt: TGTGCCAGCAGTGAAAGTAAGGGGGCGGTTGGCTACACCTTC; CDR3aa: CASSESKGAVGYTF
d_gene: -; j_gene: TRBJ2-7; v_gene: TRBV2; CDR3nt: TGTGCCAGCACCCAGGATTACGAGCAGTACTTC; CDR3aa: CASTQDYEQYF
d_gene: TRBD2; j_gene: TRBJ2-3; v_gene: TRBV5-6; CDR3nt: TGTGCCAGCAGCTGGGGAGCGGGATCTAGCACAGATACGCAGTATTTT; CDR3aa: CASSWGAGSSTDTQYF
d_gene: TRBD1; j_gene: TRBJ1-1; v_gene: TRBV7-9; CDR3nt: TGTGCCAGCAGCCGACCCTTCGGGACAGGGGGCACTGAAGCTTTCTTT; CDR3aa: CASSRPFGTGGTEAFF
d_gene: -; j_gene: TRBJ1-2; v_gene: TRBV5-4; CDR3nt: TGTGCCAGCAGCTTGGTGTCAGGCGCAGGGTGGCACTATGGCTACACCTTC; CDR3aa: CASSLVSGAGWHYGYTF
d_gene: TRBD1; j_gene: TRBJ2-2; v_gene: TRBV5-4; CDR3nt: TGTGCCAGCAGCTTAAGACAGGGGCCCGGGGAGCTGTTTTTT; CDR3aa: CASSLRQGPGELFF
d_gene: -; j_gene: TRBJ1-2; v_gene: TRBV6-1; CDR3nt: TGTGCCAGCAGTGAAGCCAGGGATGTCTATGGCTACACCTTC; CDR3aa: CASSEARDVYGYTF
d_gene: -; j_gene: TRBJ2-6; v_gene: TRBV7-9; CDR3nt: TGTGCCAGCAGCTTATACTCTGGGGCCAACGTCCTGACTTTC; CDR3aa: CASSLYSGANVLTF
d_gene: -; j_gene: TRBJ2-5; v_gene: TRBV7-2; CDR3nt: TGTGCCAGCAGCTTAGGGGGGGAAGAGACCCAGTACTTC; CDR3aa: CASSLGGEETQYF
d_gene: -; j_gene: TRBJ2-1; v_gene: TRBV19; CDR3nt: TGTGCCAGTAGTATAGTATCTCGGCTGGGGGGAAAGGACAATGAGCAGTTCTTC; CDR3aa: CASSIVSRLGGKDNEQFF
d_gene: -; j_gene: TRBJ2-1; v_gene: TRBV4-1; CDR3nt: TGCGCCAGCAGCTTTCAAGGCGGGACGGGTCGGTACAATGAGCAGTTCTTC; CDR3aa: CASSFQGGTGRYNEQFF
d_gene: TRBD2; j_gene: TRBJ2-3; v_gene: TRBV19; CDR3nt: TGTGTCATAAGTAAGTTGGAGGGTCTAGCGGTTAGCACAGATACGCAGTATTTT; CDR3aa: CVISKLEGLAVSTDTQYF
d_gene: TRBD1; j_gene: TRBJ1-5; v_gene: TRBV27; CDR3nt: TGTGCCAGCAGTGCCGGGACAGGGGGAGAGGGCCAGCCCCAGCATTTT; CDR3aa: CASSAGTGGEGQPQHF
d_gene: -; j_gene: TRBJ1-2; v_gene: TRBV11-2; CDR3nt: TGTGCCAGCAGCGCCGGGGGTTACTATGGCTACACCTTC; CDR3aa: CASSAGGYYGYTF
d_gene: -; j_gene: TRBJ1-4; v_gene: TRBV2; CDR3nt: TGTGCCAGCACGCCGGGACGGGGGAATGAAAAACTGTTTTTT; CDR3aa: CASTPGRGNEKLFF
d_gene: TRBD1; j_gene: TRBJ1-3; v_gene: TRBV28; CDR3nt: TGTGCCAGCAGTTCGACAGGGCCCTCTGGAAACACCATATATTTT; CDR3aa: CASSSTGPSGNTIYF
d_gene: TRBD1; j_gene: TRBJ1-2; v_gene: TRBV2; CDR3nt: TGTGCCAGCAGTCGGACAGGGGGGAACTATGGCTACACCTTC; CDR3aa: CASSRTGGNYGYTF
d_gene: -; j_gene: TRBJ2-5; v_gene: TRBV27; CDR3nt: TGTGCCAGCAGTCCGATCTACGAAGAGACCCAGTACTTC; CDR3aa: CASSPIYEETQYF
d_gene: TRBD1; j_gene: TRBJ1-2; v_gene: TRBV5-1; CDR3nt: TGCGCCAGCAGCCGGGATGGGACAGGGGGCGATGGCTACACCTTC; CDR3aa: CASSRDGTGGDGYTF
d_gene: -; j_gene: TRBJ1-4; v_gene: TRBV7-4; CDR3nt: TGTGCCAGCAGCCCGTCGTGTGAAAAACTGTTTTTT; CDR3aa: CASSPSCEKLFF
d_gene: -; j_gene: TRBJ1-2; v_gene: TRBV7-2; CDR3nt: TGTGCCAGCAGCTTAGATGTGGGGGCGCTTAGGGGCTACACCTTC; CDR3aa: CASSLDVGALRGYTF
d_gene: -; j_gene: TRBJ1-1; v_gene: TRBV30; CDR3nt: TGTGCCTGGAGTCGTATGGGCTTCGGGGGGAACACTGAAGCTTTCTTT; CDR3aa: CAWSRMGFGGNTEAFF